The subject of this entry is one T cell receptor beta chain. Its antigen is currently unknown. These data originate in a study of shared clonotypes between healthy human individuals. General study findings and limits: Read depth was anticipated to influence clonotype sharing among donors. Sampling was confined to blood; repertoires within tissues likely differ.

V lost 6 bases and J lost 4, with 15 bases in between. The length of the CDR3 is 15 residues. CDR1 is LNHDA and CDR2 is SQIVND in the germline V gene (reference sequence). Deep was the level used in running the assay. Libraries were prepared by immunoSEQ multiplex PCR; TCRdb keeps only in-frame clonotypes and omits some of them. The repertoire consists of more than 1,200,000 clones, with about 98.5% occurring once and the leading ten covering 0.36%. The specimen sequenced was naive CD4+ T cells sorted from blood. Documented subset: CD45RA+ positively selected. The rearrangement joins TRBV19 to TRBJ1-4; tentatively, D is TRBD1 (5 bases). This TCR came from a man aged 25 to 40 in good health. CDR3 sequence: CASSGEATVNEKLFF. The CDR3 DNA is TGTGCCAGTAGCGGGGAGGCGACAGTTAATGAAAAACTGTTTTTT.